Below are 12 T cell receptor beta chains sequenced from a single sample in a study of preoperative IRX-2 immunotherapy in early breast cancer. This sample's treatment: preoperative locoregional IRX-2 cytokine immunotherapy. Assay used: immunoSEQ multiplex PCR; TCRdb lists only in-frame clones, some missing. There are around 29,000 clones in the sample; 82% occur only once, and under 4% lies in the top ten. This material was acquired from a patient treated with IRX-2 immunotherapy. The source of these receptors is a human donor with breast cancer.

V gene TRBV6-8 combines with J gene TRBJ1-6; D is possibly TRBD1 (6 bases). Germline CDR1 reads MNHGY; CDR2 reads SAAAGT. This CDR3 spans 16 amino acids. V was clipped by 6 bases and J by 6 bases, with 18 bases between them. In DNA, the CDR3 is TGTGCCAGCAGCCAAACCGGGACACACACTAATTCACCCCTCCACTTT. It specifies CASSQTGTHTNSPLHF.

This clone was counted between two and nine times. The V gene is TRBV30, the J gene TRBJ2-2, with unresolved D. Trimming removed 7 bases from V and 4 bases from J, with 19 bases in between. The CDR3 runs 15 residues. Germline values: CDR1 GTSNPN, CDR2 SVGIG (reference sequence). CDR3 sequence reads: CALIRQAVSTGELFF. In nucleotides, the CDR3 is TGTGCCTTGATACGTCAGGCGGTGAGCACCGGGGAGCTGTTTTTT.

The chain combines TRBV2 with TRBJ2-1, with D maybe TRBD1 (5 bases). In germline, CDR1 is SNHLY, CDR2 FYNNEI. The V end lost 5 bases, the J end lost 7 bases, and 12 bases lay between the germline ends. The CDR3 is 13 amino acids. CDR3 nucleotides: TGTGCCAGCAGTCCCTCGACAGATAATGAGCAGTTCTTC. Its translation: CASSPSTDNEQFF.

The gene calls are TRBV25-1 and TRBJ1-1, with D perhaps TRBD1 (6 bases). This CDR3 is built from 13 residues. Germline V gene data show CDR1 as MGHDK and CDR2 as SYGVNS. Trimming took off 8 bases at V and 0 bases at J, with 10 bases between the two ends. The CDR3 DNA sequence: TGTGCCAGCGCCCGACAGGTGAACACTGAAGCTTTCTTT. Its protein is CASARQVNTEAFF.

This CDR3 reads CASSYIAGSSYNEQFF. CDR3 in DNA: TGCGCCAGCAGTTACATAGCGGGGAGCTCCTACAATGAGCAGTTCTTC. This chain joins TRBV5-1 and TRBJ2-1; TRBD2 agrees at 8 bases. The CDR3 totals 16 residues. Germline loops: CDR1 SGHRS, CDR2 YFSETQ. Trimming removed 5 bases from V and 0 bases from J; junction bases left unmatched: 7.

This chain connects TRBV18 to TRBJ2-1, with unresolved D. Germline assignment: CDR1 KGHSH and CDR2 LQKENI. The CDR3 contains 13 residues. The germline V and J ends were trimmed by 3 bases and 7 bases, with 10 bases remaining between them. CDR3: CASSPSTFNEQFF. CDR3 DNA sequence: TGTGCCAGCTCACCCAGCACGTTTAATGAGCAGTTCTTC.

This clone was detected a few times. The J gene is TRBJ2-2, the V gene TRBV6-8, with 7 bases lining up with TRBD2. Germline CDR1 MNHGY, CDR2 SAAAGT. CDR3 size: 13 residues. The V segment lost 7 bases and the J segment 7 bases; nucleotides outside the gene matches: 6. CDR3 protein: CASTRGGIGELFF. CDR3 nucleotide sequence: TGTGCCAGCACGAGGGGAGGGATCGGGGAGCTGTTTTTT.

The chain couples TRBV28 to TRBJ2-7, with 10 bases lining up with TRBD2. The CDR3 runs to 14 residues. Germline V gives CDR1 MDHEN, CDR2 SYDVKM. V was clipped by 2 bases and J by 3 bases; unmatched bases: 1. CDR3 nucleotides: TGTGCCAGCAGTTTAACTAGCGGGGTCTACGAGCAGTACTTC. This gives the protein CASSLTSGVYEQYF.

The chain links TRBV7-6 to TRBJ2-4; possibly TRBD2 for D (5 bases). Germline lookup yields CDR1 SGHVS and CDR2 FNYEAQ. Trimming took off 5 bases at V and 9 bases at J, with 20 bases between the two ends. The CDR3 totals 15 residues. The CDR3 protein is CASSPRDGESSIQYF. The DNA of the CDR3 is TGTGCCAGCAGCCCCCGGGATGGGGAGTCGTCCATTCAGTACTTC.

This clone occurred a few times. The chain recombines TRBV10-3 with TRBJ1-1; D is undetermined. The CDR3 runs to 13 residues. V lost 0 bases to trimming and J lost 2 bases, with 4 bases between them. The germline V gene encodes CDR1 ENHRY and CDR2 SYGVKD. CDR3 region: CAISESRNTEAFF. Here the CDR3 DNA reads TGTGCCATCAGTGAGTCGCGTAACACTGAAGCTTTCTTT.

The rearrangement links TRBV6-8 to TRBJ2-7, with 12 bases matching TRBD1. Germline loops: CDR1 MNHGY, CDR2 SAAAGT. The CDR3 is made up of 14 amino acids. Germline trimming cut 10 bases from V and 4 bases from J; bases unmatched to any gene: 8. CDR3 nucleotide sequence: TGTGCCACCAACCGGGACAGGGGGCCTTACGAGCAGTACTTC. Its protein is CATNRDRGPYEQYF.

V and J are TRBV11-3 and TRBJ2-2; D unresolved. Germline V gene lookup returns CDR1 SGHNT and CDR2 YENEEA. Trimming shortened V by 5 bases and J by 1 base, and 14 bases separated the two germline ends. This CDR3 contains 16 residues. The CDR3 here is CASSTPTSGNTGELFF. The CDR3 nucleotides read TGTGCCAGCAGCACCCCAACATCGGGGAACACCGGGGAGCTGTTTTTT.